The 26 T cell receptor beta chains presented below share a single source sample, sequenced in a study of cytomegalovirus exposure and HLA in healthy donors. This PCR relied on a set of 60 Vbeta primers and 13 Jbeta primers. TCRdb keeps only in-frame clones here, not all; method: immunoSEQ multiplex PCR. The table includes 35,000 to 40,000 clones, around nine tenths detected once. Sequenced sample: PBMCs. These TCRs come from a woman aged 18-29 years in good health and CMV-seronegative.

The V and J genes are TRBV7-2 and TRBJ2-3, with D tentatively TRBD1 (6 bases). CDR1 and CDR2 from the germline V gene are SGHTA and FQGNSA. This CDR3 is 16 amino acids long. The V and J ends lost 2 bases and 0 bases respectively, with 12 bases between them. The CDR3 nucleotides are TGTGCCAGCAGCTTATTGGGGACAACTAGCACAGATACGCAGTATTTT. Translating it yields CASSLLGTTSTDTQYF.

The J gene is TRBJ2-3, the V gene TRBV10-3; 8 nucleotides line up with TRBD2. Germline V gene lookup returns CDR1 ENHRY and CDR2 SYGVKD. Trimming cost V 8 bases and J 1 base; bases outside gene matches: 23. This CDR3 is 20 amino acids long. The CDR3 region is CAIDNGQGGIAGGRTDTQYF. CDR3 DNA sequence: TGTGCCATCGACAACGGGCAGGGAGGCATCGCGGGAGGTCGCACAGATACGCAGTATTTT.

V usage is TRBV5-1 and J usage is TRBJ2-7; 8 positions match TRBD2. The germline V gene encodes CDR1 SGHRS and CDR2 YFSETQ. V dropped 1 base and J dropped 2; count of bases not matched to a gene: 8. This CDR3 region has 16 residues. The CDR3 reads CASSLSSGIGTYEQYF. The CDR3 DNA follows: TGCGCCAGCAGCTTGAGTAGCGGGATAGGTACCTACGAGCAGTACTTC.

This clone was observed a single time. The chain is built from TRBV27 and TRBJ2-6; 7 bases are shared with TRBD2. CDR1 is MNHEY and CDR2 is SMNVEV in the germline V gene (reference sequence). This CDR3 has 18 residues. With V trimmed by 7 bases and J by 1 base, 13 bases remained unmatched. The CDR3 protein is CASTIRGGRFSGANVLTF. CDR3 in DNA: TGTGCCAGCACTATCCGCGGGGGACGCTTTTCTGGGGCCAACGTCCTGACTTTC.

The chain recombines TRBV4-1 with TRBJ1-1; D perhaps matches TRBD1 (6 bases). Germline V gene data show CDR1 as MGHRA and CDR2 as YSYEKL. The CDR3 loop spans 17 amino acids. The ends were cut back, 4 bases at V and 0 bases at J, with 18 bases in the middle. DNA for the CDR3: TGCGCCAGCAGCCCCGGTCGTAGGGGGGGCATGAACACTGAAGCTTTCTTT. It yields the protein CASSPGRRGGMNTEAFF.

V is TRBV4-3 and J is TRBJ1-2; D is unclear. V was pared by 0 bases and J by 4 bases, with 6 bases between. The CDR3 covers 13 residues. The germline CDR1 and CDR2 sequences are LGHNA and YSLEER. The CDR3 DNA sequence: TGCGCCAGCAGCCAAGATCGGTTCTATGGCTACACCTTC. This gives the protein CASSQDRFYGYTF.

V is TRBV5-8 and J is TRBJ2-1, with 13 bases fitting TRBD2. CDR3 length equals 16 residues. After removal of 1 base from V and 6 bases from J, the junction contained 4 bases not matched to a gene. Germline CDR1 reads SGHTS; CDR2 reads YDEGEE. CDR3 nucleotides: TGTGCCAGCAGCTTGCCCGGACTAGCGGGAGCCAATGAGCAGTTCTTC. This gives the protein CASSLPGLAGANEQFF.

The chain recombines TRBV5-4 with TRBJ2-3, with TRBD2 matching over 15 bases. The V and J ends lost 4 bases and 5 bases, in that order; junction bases with no gene match: 2. The germline V gene has CDR1 SGHNT and CDR2 YYREEE (reference sequence). The CDR3 spans 15 residues. CDR3 sequence (DNA): TGTGCCAGCAGCCGGACTAGCGGGAGGGAAGATACGCAGTATTTT. This gives the protein CASSRTSGREDTQYF.

This chain connects TRBV27 to TRBJ1-6, with D tentatively TRBD1 (5 bases). The V end was cut by 6 bases, the J end by 9 bases, with 15 bases between. Germline V gene sequence: CDR1 MNHEY, CDR2 SMNVEV (reference sequence). The CDR3 is 14 residues long. The DNA for the CDR3 is TGTGCCAGCAGGAGGCCAGGGTCAAGTTCACCCCTCCACTTT. Amino acids: CASRRPGSSSPLHF.

The chain recombines TRBV18 with TRBJ1-1, with 8 positions matching TRBD1. The CDR3 covers 13 residues. From germline, CDR1 is KGHSH and CDR2 LQKENI. After removal of 3 bases from V and 10 bases from J, the junction contained 7 bases not matched to a gene. Here the CDR3 reads CASSPDRGGRAFF. The CDR3 DNA reads TGTGCCAGCTCACCTGACAGGGGAGGGAGAGCTTTCTTT.

The CDR3 DNA sequence: TGTGCCTGGAGTGTGGGGACAAAGGGCCACGAGCAGTACTTC. Protein: CAWSVGTKGHEQYF. The chain has TRBV30 and TRBJ2-7; TRBD1 might be the D (6 bases). With 0 bases removed from V and 5 bases from J, the gap between germline ends came to 14 bases. The CDR3 loop spans 14 amino acids. Germline values: CDR1 GTSNPN, CDR2 SVGIG (reference sequence).

The chain couples TRBV28 to TRBJ2-3; TRBD2 matches 9 bases. The CDR3 runs 15 residues. Germline trimming cut 2 bases from V and 5 bases from J; bases unmatched to any gene: 5. CDR1 and CDR2 from the germline V gene are MDHEN and SYDVKM. In DNA, the CDR3 is TGTGCCAGCAGTTTAGCGGGAGGGGTTTTAGATACGCAGTATTTT. Encoded protein: CASSLAGGVLDTQYF. Full variable domain (remainder filled in from reference TRBV28 and TRBJ2-3): DVKVTQSSRYLVKRTGEKVFLECVQDMDHENMFWYRQDPGLGLRLIYFSYDVKMKEKGDIPEGYSVSREKKERFSLILESASTNQTSMYLCASSLAGGVLDTQYFGPGTRLTVL.

This chain uses TRBV10-3 with TRBJ1-1, with 10 bases that match TRBD1. V shed 7 bases and J 3 bases; nucleotides not matched to a gene: 2. There are 13 residues in the CDR3. Per the germline V gene, CDR1 is ENHRY and CDR2 is SYGVKD. The CDR3 loop reads CAIMGTGDTEAFF. The DNA for the CDR3 is TGTGCCATCATGGGGACAGGGGACACTGAAGCTTTCTTT.

This rearrangement joins TRBV28 to TRBJ2-1; possibly TRBD2 for D (6 bases). V lost 3 bases and J 9 bases, leaving 18 bases between the germline ends. This CDR3 contains 15 residues. The germline CDR1 and CDR2 sequences are MDHEN and SYDVKM. The CDR3 DNA is TGTGCCAGCAGTTTTTCGATGGGACTTGCCGGTGAGCAGTTCTTC. Its translation is CASSFSMGLAGEQFF.

This clone was recorded only once. This rearrangement joins TRBV7-2 to TRBJ2-5, with TRBD2 as a possible D gene (5 bases). In germline, CDR1 is SGHTA, CDR2 FQGNSA. CDR3 length equals 13 residues. With 5 bases removed from V and 7 bases from J, the gap between germline ends came to 14 bases. The CDR3 nucleotides read TGTGCCAGCAGCCCCCGTTTCGAGGGGACCCAGTACTTC. It translates to CASSPRFEGTQYF.

The chain uses TRBV19 and TRBJ1-5; 7 bases fit TRBD1. The ends lost 3 bases at V and 2 bases at J; junction bases unmatched: 4. The CDR3 has 15 amino acids. Germline values: CDR1 LNHDA, CDR2 SQIVND (reference sequence). The CDR3 coding sequence is TGTGCCAGTAGTATCAGGGGGTTGGGCAATCAGCCCCAGCATTTT. It specifies CASSIRGLGNQPQHF.

The genes are TRBV6-6 and TRBJ2-2; tentative D call: TRBD2 (7 bases). This CDR3 has 15 residues. CDR1 and CDR2 (germline): MNHNY, SVGAGI (reference sequence). The ends were cut back, 0 bases at V and 6 bases at J, with 11 bases in the middle. The DNA for the CDR3 is TGTGCCAGCAGTTACTCGGGGGCGGGAGCCGGGGAGCTGTTTTTT. Translation: CASSYSGAGAGELFF.

V is TRBV4-2 and J is TRBJ2-5; 10 positions agree with TRBD2. The CDR3 covers 17 residues. With 0 bases clipped from V and 2 bases from J, the junction kept 6 bases outside the gene matches. CDR1 is LGHNA and CDR2 is YNFKEQ in the germline V gene. The CDR3 DNA reads as TGTGCCAGCAGCCAAGATTTCGTAGCGGGAGGACAAGAGACCCAGTACTTC. Translation gives CASSQDFVAGGQETQYF.

The chain couples TRBV29-1 to TRBJ2-1; D gene ambiguous. V lost 3 bases and J 3 bases, leaving 12 bases between the germline ends. The CDR3 runs to 14 residues. Germline CDR1 is SQVTM and CDR2 is ANQGSEA. The CDR3 DNA reads TGCAGCGTTGATGCGGAATCAAACTACAATGAGCAGTTCTTC. As protein: CSVDAESNYNEQFF.

The chain recombines TRBV5-4 with TRBJ2-7, with D uncertain. Germline values: CDR1 SGHNT, CDR2 YYREEE (reference sequence). Trimming took off 0 bases at V and 1 base at J, with 8 bases between the two ends. The CDR3 totals 14 residues. CDR3 sequence (DNA): TGTGCCAGCAGCTTGGTGGTCGGTTCCTACGAGCAGTACTTC. This encodes CASSLVVGSYEQYF.

The chain carries TRBV27 and TRBJ2-2; TRBD1 matches 10 bases. V was pared by 8 bases and J by 6 bases, with 6 bases of the junction left unmatched. Germline CDR1 reads MNHEY; CDR2 reads SMNVEV (reference sequence). The CDR3 sequence is 14 residues long. The CDR3 loop is CASGGTGVPGELFF. The CDR3 region has the DNA TGTGCCAGCGGAGGGACAGGGGTTCCCGGGGAGCTGTTTTTT.

The chain couples TRBV4-3 to TRBJ2-1; 8 bases map to TRBD2. The CDR3 is made up of 15 amino acids. With V trimmed by 2 bases and J by 3 bases, 3 bases remained unmatched. CDR1 is LGHNA, CDR2 YSLEER, per germline. In nucleotides, the CDR3 is TGCGCCAGCAGCCAAACGCGGGAGGTCTACAATGAGCAGTTCTTC. Its translation is CASSQTREVYNEQFF.

The chain employs TRBV19 and TRBJ1-4; 7 nucleotides agree with TRBD1. Germline V lookup: CDR1 LNHDA, CDR2 SQIVND (reference sequence). CDR3 length: 17 residues. The J segment lost 7 bases and the V segment lost 3 bases, leaving 14 bases of the junction unmatched. CDR3 region: CASSIILGFGTVEKLFF. The CDR3 region has the DNA TGTGCCAGTAGTATTATATTAGGCTTCGGGACAGTTGAAAAACTGTTTTTT.

This clone was detected only a few times. CDR3 bases: TGTGCCACCAGCAGAGATCAAGGACTTTTTTCCTCCTACGAGCAGTACTTC. It translates to CATSRDQGLFSSYEQYF. The J gene is TRBJ2-7, the V gene TRBV15; the D gene is possibly TRBD2 (5 bases). CDR1 and CDR2 (germline): LNHNV, YYDKDF (reference sequence). Trimming took 0 bases from V and 0 from J, leaving 15 bases between them. The CDR3 loop spans 17 amino acids.

The chain couples TRBV7-3 to TRBJ2-5, with 8 positions matching TRBD2. CDR1 and CDR2 (germline): SGHTA, FQGTGA. The CDR3 loop spans 16 amino acids. V was pared by 1 base and J by 5 bases, with 9 bases of the junction left unmatched. CDR3 in amino acids: CASSLRPGGGYETQYF. In nucleotides, the CDR3 is TGTGCCAGCAGCTTAAGACCGGGAGGGGGATACGAGACCCAGTACTTC.

This rearrangement joins TRBV5-1 to TRBJ2-7, with 15 nucleotides matching TRBD2. The ends lost 4 bases at V and 6 bases at J; junction bases unmatched: 5. Looked up from germline, CDR1 is SGHRS and CDR2 is YFSETQ. This CDR3 contains 15 residues. The CDR3 sequence is CASSAGLAGGREQYF. The CDR3 DNA reads as TGCGCCAGCAGCGCCGGACTAGCGGGAGGGCGCGAGCAGTACTTC.